The next 27 T cell receptor beta chains were all read from a single sample in a study of blood T cells in healthy people across ages. Primers used in a second PCR of roughly 7 to 12 cycles were a sample-barcoded 5' primer and a J-beta primer mix. MiXCR, applied by TCRdb to the 5' RACE reads, yields one record per CDR3 protein. The sample includes some 900,000 distinct CDR3 sequences, around 49% of them seen just once. The sequencing sample was made of blood. These receptors came from a man between 25 and 39 years old in good health.

With regard to this clonotype: A read error is possible here, since a much larger clone lies one base away. This chain connects TRBV7-2 to TRBJ1-6; D is perhaps TRBD1 (6 bases). This CDR3 is 14 amino acids long. The germline V gene has CDR1 SGHTA and CDR2 FQGNSA. CDR3 in amino acids: CASSFGQINSPLYF. The CDR3 nucleotides are TGTGCCAGCAGCTTCGGACAGATTAATTCACCCCTCTACTTT.

The table lists this clonotype with a few counts. This chain links TRBV28 with TRBJ2-7; 11 nucleotides match TRBD1. The V gene end was trimmed by 5 bases and the J gene end by 5 bases; junction bases not matched to a gene: 11. CDR3 length: 16 amino acids. Germline CDR1 is MDHEN and CDR2 is SYDVKM. As DNA, the CDR3 is TGTGCCAGCAGTCACGGGGGGACAGGGGGAAAGAACGAGCAGTACTTC. As protein: CASSHGGTGGKNEQYF.

The genes are TRBV4-3 and TRBJ2-4; possibly TRBD2 for D (6 bases). The better agreement between TRBJ2-7 and the DNA end casts doubt on the J call. The CDR3 totals 14 residues. Germline CDR1 is LGHNA and CDR2 is YSLEER. CDR3 region: CASSQVEGNYEQYF. DNA of the CDR3: TGCGCCAGCAGCCAAGTGGAGGGGAACTACGAGCAGTACTTC.

The table lists this clonotype with a few counts. This clone may be a read error of a much larger clone one base away. The chain couples TRBV2 to TRBJ2-3; 7 nucleotides match TRBD1. The junction had 10 bases not matched to a gene; V was cut back by 1 base and J by 6 bases. In germline, CDR1 is SNHLY, CDR2 FYNNEI. This CDR3 spans 16 amino acids. The CDR3 coding sequence is TGTGCCAGCAGTGAAGGGTTGAGGGGGCTTGGGGATACGCAGTATTTT. This gives the protein CASSEGLRGLGDTQYF.

The gene calls are TRBV29-1 and TRBJ1-4; D remains unclear. The CDR3 contains 12 residues. Germline V gene lookup returns CDR1 SQVTM and CDR2 ANQGSEA. Trimming cost V 1 base and J 5 bases, with 5 bases left between them. CDR3 DNA sequence: TGCAGCGTTGAAGCAGGCAATGAAAAACTGTTTTTT. Protein product: CSVEAGNEKLFF.

The rearrangement joins TRBV7-2 to TRBJ2-3; TRBD2 might be the D (6 bases). The CDR3 runs to 15 residues. The V and J ends lost 4 bases and 2 bases respectively, with 13 bases between them. Germline CDR1 and CDR2: SGHTA and FQGNSA. CDR3 in DNA: TGTGCCAGCAGCTCAAGTGGGAGGCCCACAGATACGCAGTATTTT. Protein: CASSSSGRPTDTQYF.

To note about this clonotype: Relative to the germline gene, one junction end is altered; a read error may explain this. The rearrangement joins TRBV4-2 to TRBJ2-1; 9 bases are shared with TRBD2. This CDR3 comprises 16 residues. Looked up from germline, CDR1 is LGHNA and CDR2 is YNFKEQ. In nucleotides, the CDR3 is TGTGCCAGCAGTCAAGATGGGCGGGGGGGTGGAAATGAGCAGTTCTTC. Residues: CASSQDGRGGGNEQFF.

This clonotype was detected once. The chain joins TRBV6-2 or TRBV6-3 to TRBJ1-4; no firm D call. This CDR3 region has 12 residues. V was pared by 7 bases and J by 8 bases, with 11 bases between. Germline loops: CDR1 MNHEY, CDR2 SVGEGT. The CDR3: CASKGDTEKLFF. As DNA, the CDR3 is TGTGCCAGCAAGGGCGATACAGAAAAACTGTTTTTT.

The chain recombines TRBV20-1 with TRBJ2-3; no clear D. This CDR3 contains 15 residues. Between the trimmed V and J ends, which lost 0 bases and 1 base, there was a span of 11 bases. Germline lookup yields CDR1 DFQATT and CDR2 SNEGSKA (reference sequence). The CDR3 protein is CSARDLKARTDTQYF. The CDR3 region has the DNA TGCAGTGCTAGAGATCTTAAGGCGCGCACAGATACGCAGTATTTT.

The chain is built from TRBV20-1 and TRBJ2-7, with D perhaps TRBD2 (5 bases). Germline V gives CDR1 DFQATT, CDR2 SNEGSKA (reference sequence). V lost 4 bases to trimming and J lost 2 bases, with 9 bases between them. This CDR3 has 12 amino acids. In DNA, the CDR3 is TGCAGTGCTACGGGATCCACCTACGAGCAGTACTTC. This sequence encodes CSATGSTYEQYF.

This clonotype was seen only a few times. The chain recombines TRBV4-3 with TRBJ2-3; 13 bases agree with TRBD2. Germline assignment: CDR1 LGHNA and CDR2 YSLEER. With V trimmed by 0 bases and J by 0 bases, 6 bases remained unmatched. This CDR3 contains 19 residues. The CDR3 reads CASSQDRGLAGPSTDTQYF. For the CDR3, the DNA is TGCGCCAGCAGCCAAGATCGGGGACTAGCGGGACCCAGCACAGATACGCAGTATTTT.

This clonotype was counted only a few times. This chain joins TRBV3-1 and TRBJ1-5; 12 bases agree with TRBD1. CDR3 size: 19 residues. V was pared by 6 bases and J by 1 base, with 13 bases of the junction left unmatched. Germline V gene lookup returns CDR1 LGHDT and CDR2 YNNKEL (reference sequence). CDR3 sequence reads: CASSPSAGQGALSNQPQHF. The CDR3 DNA reads TGTGCCAGCAGTCCCAGTGCGGGACAGGGGGCCTTGAGCAATCAGCCCCAGCATTTT.

CDR3 loop: CASGFQTGILEKLFF. CDR3 nucleotides: TGTGCCAGCGGATTTCAAACAGGGATCCTTGAAAAACTGTTTTTT. The chain uses TRBV6-5 and TRBJ1-4; the D gene is possibly TRBD1 (6 bases). The CDR3 spans 15 residues. Germline lookup yields CDR1 MNHEY and CDR2 SVGAGI. Trimming shortened V by 8 bases and J by 7 bases, and 20 bases separated the two germline ends.

The V gene is TRBV6-5, the J gene TRBJ2-1; D might be TRBD2 (6 bases). The V gene's germline CDR1 is MNHEY and CDR2 SVGAGI. CDR3 size: 16 residues. The V and J ends lost 6 bases and 0 bases respectively, with 15 bases between them. CDR3 sequence: CASRGSAGSSYNEQFF. The CDR3 nucleotides read TGTGCCAGCAGGGGGTCGGCGGGGAGCTCCTACAATGAGCAGTTCTTC.

The rearrangement links TRBV20-1 to TRBJ2-7; 8 bases match TRBD2. Looked up from germline, CDR1 is DFQATT and CDR2 is SNEGSKA (reference sequence). This CDR3 contains 15 residues. After removal of 0 bases from V and 6 bases from J, the junction contained 10 bases not matched to a gene. CDR3 nucleotides: TGCAGTGCTAGAGAGGGTAGCGGGGAAGTTGGCGAGCAGTACTTC. As protein: CSAREGSGEVGEQYF.

The chain carries TRBV27 and TRBJ1-2, with 8 nucleotides matching TRBD1. Germline CDR1 is MNHEY and CDR2 is SMNVEV (reference sequence). The V gene end was trimmed by 2 bases and the J gene end by 7 bases; junction bases not matched to a gene: 9. CDR3 length: 15 residues. CDR3 in DNA: TGTGCCAGCAGTTTAGTTCAGGGGGCAATCGGTGGCTACACCTTC. Translation gives CASSLVQGAIGGYTF.

On this clonotype: A junction boundary mismatches the germline segment, possibly from a read error. CDR3 DNA sequence: TGCAGTGCTAGAGATACGGTATACTATGGCTGCACCTTC. It is translated as CSARDTVYYGCTF. The gene calls are TRBV20-1 and TRBJ1-2; D ambiguous. Per the germline V gene, CDR1 is DFQATT and CDR2 is SNEGSKA (reference sequence). The CDR3 extends over 13 amino acids.

The chain is built from TRBV6-5 and TRBJ2-6; D not resolved. The CDR3 has 14 residues. Germline lookup yields CDR1 MNHEY and CDR2 SVGAGI. V shed 6 bases and J shed 4 bases, with 10 bases lying between them. CDR3 sequence reads: CASRSPTGANVLTF. The DNA of the CDR3 is TGTGCCAGCAGGTCTCCGACGGGGGCCAACGTCCTGACTTTC.

This clonotype showed up just once. This CDR3 reads CSAREEGPYNEQFF. In DNA form, the CDR3 reads TGCAGTGCTAGAGAAGAGGGCCCCTACAATGAGCAGTTCTTC. This chain joins TRBV20-1 and TRBJ2-1; tentative D call: TRBD2 (5 bases). The V gene's germline CDR1 is DFQATT and CDR2 SNEGSKA (reference sequence). This CDR3 has 14 amino acids. V gave up 0 bases and J gave up 2 bases, with 8 bases separating them.

This rearrangement joins TRBV3-1 to TRBJ1-4; no definite D call. The CDR3 loop spans 15 amino acids. Germline V gene lookup returns CDR1 LGHDT and CDR2 YNNKEL (reference sequence). V lost 4 bases to trimming and J lost 0 bases, with 9 bases between them. DNA for the CDR3: TGTGCCAGCAGCCCGCGGGGAACAACTAATGAAAAACTGTTTTTT. Amino acids: CASSPRGTTNEKLFF.

This rearrangement joins TRBV7-9 to TRBJ2-1, with TRBD2 identical over 8 bases. Trimming took 5 bases from V and 4 from J; bases not matched to a gene: 10. This CDR3 has 16 residues. CDR1 and CDR2 (germline): SEHNR, FQNEAQ (reference sequence). The DNA of the CDR3 is TGTGCCAGCAGCAGCACAACTAGCGGAAAATACAATGAGCAGTTCTTC. Translation gives CASSSTTSGKYNEQFF.

The table lists this clonotype with a count of one. J is TRBJ2-7 and V is TRBV7-2; D is possibly TRBD2 (5 bases). Deletions cut 2 bases from V and 10 bases from J, with 18 bases between. Per the germline V gene, CDR1 is SGHTA and CDR2 is FQGNSA. The CDR3 totals 14 residues. CDR3 in amino acids: CASSLRKDSPTQYF. The CDR3 coding sequence is TGTGCCAGCAGCTTACGAAAGGACTCCCCCACACAGTACTTC.

The rearrangement joins TRBV7-2 to TRBJ2-5, with 12 bases identical to TRBD1. The J call is doubtful: the DNA matches TRBJ2-7 better. CDR3 length: 15 amino acids. Germline V gene data show CDR1 as SGHTA and CDR2 as FQGNSA. CDR3 sequence: CASSGGQGAHYEQYF. The CDR3 DNA reads as TGTGCCAGCAGCGGGGGACAGGGGGCACACTACGAGCAGTACTTC.

A few counts support this clonotype. This chain connects TRBV4-3 to TRBJ2-1; 7 bases are a match to TRBD2. Germline V lookup: CDR1 LGHNA, CDR2 YSLEER. The CDR3 has 15 amino acids. J gave up 7 bases and V 1 base, and 7 bases lay outside the gene matches. The CDR3 sequence: CASSQASAGENEQFF. Here the CDR3 DNA reads TGCGCCAGCAGCCAAGCCTCCGCGGGGGAGAATGAGCAGTTCTTC.

The sample holds a few counts of this clonotype. The chain uses TRBV20-1 and TRBJ2-5; tentative D call: TRBD1 (6 bases). The end of the DNA fits TRBJ2-7 better, so the J call may be wrong. CDR1 is DFQATT, CDR2 SNEGSKA, per germline (reference sequence). The CDR3 has 12 residues. Here the CDR3 reads CSARDQGIEQYF. CDR3 DNA sequence: TGCAGTGCTAGAGATCAGGGGATCGAGCAGTACTTC.

The rearrangement links TRBV5-4 to TRBJ1-6, with 10 nucleotides matching TRBD1. The CDR3 spans 15 residues. V lost 5 bases to trimming and J lost 7 bases; unmatched junction nucleotides: 6. Germline assignment: CDR1 SGHNT and CDR2 YYREEE (reference sequence). The CDR3 is CASSSRTGGNSPLHF. The CDR3 nucleotides read TGTGCCAGCAGTTCTAGGACAGGGGGGAATTCACCCCTCCACTTT.

This clonotype was observed a handful of times. This sequence joins TRBV28 and TRBJ2-7; 9 bases map to TRBD1. With 6 bases clipped from V and 3 bases from J, the junction kept 9 bases outside the gene matches. Germline assignment: CDR1 MDHEN and CDR2 SYDVKM. The CDR3 has 15 residues. The CDR3 here is CASSTWGTGLYEQYF. In DNA, the CDR3 is TGTGCCAGCAGCACCTGGGGGACAGGGCTCTACGAGCAGTACTTC.